This TCR beta chain was sequenced during a study of beta chain features in type 1 diabetes. Each population that was sorted was more than 95% pure. Germline V gives CDR1 SEHNR, CDR2 FQNEAQ (reference sequence). CDR3 size: 12 residues. V lost 5 bases and J lost 6, with 8 bases in between. The study's findings and limits: A greater similarity of naive, central memory and Treg TCRB repertoires was seen among patients than among healthy donors. Shortening that was moderate but significant affected the TCRB CDR3s of Type 1 diabetes patients in all four CD4+ subsets. The question of HLA type influencing TCRB rearrangement was one that remained unresolved here.

Expressed TCRB transcripts were sequenced because the entire RNA isolate underwent reverse transcription. Repertoires were generated with immunoSEQ multiplex PCR, while TCRdb's copy carries only in-frame clones and drops some. The data contain approximately 160,000 clones, about 9.1% of them singletons. This clone was picked up a small number of times. Its target is unknown. The sequence was obtained from a young woman in good health. The sequenced sample was central memory CD4+ T cells from blood. The chain recombines TRBV7-9 with TRBJ2-1; no firm D call. The CDR3 loop is CASSLSSNEQFF. DNA of the CDR3: TGTGCCAGCAGCCTCTCTAGCAATGAGCAGTTCTTC.